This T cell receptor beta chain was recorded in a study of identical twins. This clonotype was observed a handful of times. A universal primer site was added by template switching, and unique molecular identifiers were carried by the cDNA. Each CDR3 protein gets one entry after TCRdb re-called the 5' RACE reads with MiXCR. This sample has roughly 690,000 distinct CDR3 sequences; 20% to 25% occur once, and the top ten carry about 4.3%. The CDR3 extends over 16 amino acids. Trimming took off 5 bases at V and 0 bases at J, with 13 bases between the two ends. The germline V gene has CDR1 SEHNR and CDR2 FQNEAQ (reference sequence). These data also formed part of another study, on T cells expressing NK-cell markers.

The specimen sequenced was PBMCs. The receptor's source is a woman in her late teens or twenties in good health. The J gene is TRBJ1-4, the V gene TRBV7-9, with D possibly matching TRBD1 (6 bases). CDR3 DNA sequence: TGTGCCAGCAGCCCAGGACAGTCGGCAACTAATGAAAAACTGTTTTTT. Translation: CASSPGQSATNEKLFF.